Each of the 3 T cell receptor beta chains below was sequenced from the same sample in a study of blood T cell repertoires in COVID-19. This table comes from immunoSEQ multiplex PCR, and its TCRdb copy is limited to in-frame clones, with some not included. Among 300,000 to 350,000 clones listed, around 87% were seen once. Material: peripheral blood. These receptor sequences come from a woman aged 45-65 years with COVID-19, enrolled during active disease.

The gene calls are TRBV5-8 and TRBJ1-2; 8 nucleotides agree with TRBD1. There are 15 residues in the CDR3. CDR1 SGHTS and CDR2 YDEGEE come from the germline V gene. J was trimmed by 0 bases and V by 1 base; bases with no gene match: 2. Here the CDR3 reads CASSLWTGPNYGYTF. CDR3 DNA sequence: TGTGCCAGCAGCTTGTGGACAGGGCCTAACTATGGCTACACCTTC.

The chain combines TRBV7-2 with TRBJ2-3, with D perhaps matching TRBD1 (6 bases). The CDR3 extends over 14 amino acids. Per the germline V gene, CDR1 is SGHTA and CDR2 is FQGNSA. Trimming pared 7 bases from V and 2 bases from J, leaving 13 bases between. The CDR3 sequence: CASTPGHFTDTQYF. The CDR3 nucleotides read TGTGCCAGCACCCCGGGACACTTCACAGATACGCAGTATTTT.

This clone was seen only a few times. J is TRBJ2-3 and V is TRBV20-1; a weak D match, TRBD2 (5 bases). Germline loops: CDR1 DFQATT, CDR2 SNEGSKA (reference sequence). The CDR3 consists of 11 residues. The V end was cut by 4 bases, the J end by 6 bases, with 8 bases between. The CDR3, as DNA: TGCAGTGCTAACCGAGGGGATACGCAGTATTTT. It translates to CSANRGDTQYF.